This TCR beta chain stems from a study of blood T cell repertoires in COVID-19. Study as a whole: Acute and convalescent COVID-19 specimens originated in the United States, Italy and Spain. The analysed material was cDNA or gDNA that came from T cells, B-cell-depleted T cells, or PBMCs.

Germline-derived CDR1 and CDR2 are SGHRS and YFSETQ. The V gene lost 2 bases and the J gene lost 3 bases, with 20 bases spanning the gap. The CDR3 totals 18 residues. Per the original data handling: Estimated nucleated cell counts came from reference gene primer amplification. Assay: immunoSEQ multiplex PCR; the TCRdb copy retains only in-frame clones and omits some. V, J and clone size reflect that table, while D and trimming were determined from the DNA. The sample shows about 120,000 clones, around nine tenths of them seen only once. The origin of this receptor is a woman aged 70 to 79 who had recovered from COVID-19. Sequencing used peripheral blood. The rearrangement links TRBV5-1 to TRBJ2-2, with no clear D. This chain's CDR3 is CASSLLPRQHRDTGELFF. CDR3 DNA: TGCGCCAGCAGCTTACTGCCTCGTCAACACAGAGACACCGGGGAGCTGTTTTTT.